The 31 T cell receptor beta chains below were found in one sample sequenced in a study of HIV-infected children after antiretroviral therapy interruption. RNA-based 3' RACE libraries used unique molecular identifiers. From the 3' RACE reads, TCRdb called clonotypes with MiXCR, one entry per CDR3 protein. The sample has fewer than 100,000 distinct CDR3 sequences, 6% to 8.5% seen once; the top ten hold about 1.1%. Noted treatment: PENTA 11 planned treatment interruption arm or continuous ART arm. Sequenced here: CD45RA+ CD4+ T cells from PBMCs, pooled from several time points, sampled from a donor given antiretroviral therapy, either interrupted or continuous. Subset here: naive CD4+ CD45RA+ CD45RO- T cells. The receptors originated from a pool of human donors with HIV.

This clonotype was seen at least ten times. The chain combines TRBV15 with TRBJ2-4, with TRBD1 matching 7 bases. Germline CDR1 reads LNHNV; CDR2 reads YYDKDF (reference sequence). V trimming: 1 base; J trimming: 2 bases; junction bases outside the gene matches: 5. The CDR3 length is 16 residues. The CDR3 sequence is CATSRVQGETKNIQYF. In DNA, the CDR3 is TGTGCCACCAGCAGAGTGCAGGGGGAAACCAAAAACATTCAGTACTTC.

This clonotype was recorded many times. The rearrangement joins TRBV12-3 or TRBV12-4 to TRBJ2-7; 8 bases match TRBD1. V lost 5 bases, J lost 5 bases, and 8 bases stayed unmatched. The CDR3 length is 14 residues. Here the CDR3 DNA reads TGTGCCAGCAGTCGCCGGGACAGGTGGGACGAGCAGTACTTC. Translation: CASSRRDRWDEQYF.

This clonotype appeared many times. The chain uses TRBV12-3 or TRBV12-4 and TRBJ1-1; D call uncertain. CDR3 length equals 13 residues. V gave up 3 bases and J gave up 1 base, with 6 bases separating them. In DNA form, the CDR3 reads TGTGCCAGCAGTTTGAAGGAGAACACTGAAGCTTTCTTT. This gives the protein CASSLKENTEAFF.

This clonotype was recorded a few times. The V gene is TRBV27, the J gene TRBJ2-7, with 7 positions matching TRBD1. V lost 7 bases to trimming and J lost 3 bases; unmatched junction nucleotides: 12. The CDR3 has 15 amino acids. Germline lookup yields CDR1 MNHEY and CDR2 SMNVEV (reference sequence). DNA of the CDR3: TGTGCCAGCACCGCCCAGGAGGCAGGGGGCTACGAGCAGTACTTC. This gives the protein CASTAQEAGGYEQYF.

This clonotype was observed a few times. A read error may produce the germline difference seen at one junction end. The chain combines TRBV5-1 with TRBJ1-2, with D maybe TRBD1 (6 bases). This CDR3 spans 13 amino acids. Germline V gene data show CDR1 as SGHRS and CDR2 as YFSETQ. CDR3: CASSLGRQVSYEF. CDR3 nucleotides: TGCGCCAGCAGCCTGGGCCGACAGGTCTCCTACGAATTC. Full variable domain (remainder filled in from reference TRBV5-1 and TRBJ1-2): KAGVTQTPRYLIKTRGQQVTLSCSPISGHRSVSWYQQTPGQGLQFLFEYFSETQRNKGNFPGRFSGRQFSNSRSEMNVSTLELGDSALYLCASSLGRQVSYEFGSGTRLTVV.

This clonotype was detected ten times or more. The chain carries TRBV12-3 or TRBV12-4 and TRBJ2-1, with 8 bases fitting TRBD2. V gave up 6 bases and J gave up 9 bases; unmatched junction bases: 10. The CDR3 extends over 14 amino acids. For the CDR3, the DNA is TGTGCCAGCAGCTATACACGGGGGGGGAGTGAGCAGTTCTTC. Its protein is CASSYTRGGSEQFF.

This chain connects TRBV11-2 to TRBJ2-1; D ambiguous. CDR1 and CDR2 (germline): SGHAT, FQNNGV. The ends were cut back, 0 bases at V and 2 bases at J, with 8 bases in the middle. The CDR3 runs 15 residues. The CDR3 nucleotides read TGTGCCAGCAGCTTAGATCGCTGGGCCTACAATGAGCAGTTCTTC. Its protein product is CASSLDRWAYNEQFF.

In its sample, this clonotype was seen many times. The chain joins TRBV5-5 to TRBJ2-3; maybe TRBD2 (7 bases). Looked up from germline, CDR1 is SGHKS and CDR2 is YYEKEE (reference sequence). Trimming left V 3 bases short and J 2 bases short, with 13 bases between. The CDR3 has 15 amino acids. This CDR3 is CASSSGGPPTDTQYF. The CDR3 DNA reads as TGTGCCAGCAGCTCCGGGGGGCCCCCCACAGATACGCAGTATTTT.

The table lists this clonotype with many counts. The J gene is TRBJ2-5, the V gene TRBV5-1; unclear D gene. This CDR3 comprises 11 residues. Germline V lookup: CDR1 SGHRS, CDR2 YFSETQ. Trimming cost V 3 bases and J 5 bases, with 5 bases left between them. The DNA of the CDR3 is TGCGCCAGCAGCTCCGGGGAGACCCAGTACTTC. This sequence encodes CASSSGETQYF.

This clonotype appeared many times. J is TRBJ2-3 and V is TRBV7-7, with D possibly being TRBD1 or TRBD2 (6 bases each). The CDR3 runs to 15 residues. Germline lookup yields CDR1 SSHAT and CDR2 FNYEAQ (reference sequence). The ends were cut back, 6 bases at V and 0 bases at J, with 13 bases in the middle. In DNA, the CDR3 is TGTGCCAGCAGTCCAAAAGGGGGGAGCACAGATACGCAGTATTTT. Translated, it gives CASSPKGGSTDTQYF. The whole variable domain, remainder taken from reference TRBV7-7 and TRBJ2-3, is GAGVSQSPRYKVTKRGQDVTLRCDPISSHATLYWYQQALGQGPEFLTYFNYEAQPDKSGLPSDRFSAERPEGSISTLTIQRTEQRDSAMYRCASSPKGGSTDTQYFGPGTRLTVL.

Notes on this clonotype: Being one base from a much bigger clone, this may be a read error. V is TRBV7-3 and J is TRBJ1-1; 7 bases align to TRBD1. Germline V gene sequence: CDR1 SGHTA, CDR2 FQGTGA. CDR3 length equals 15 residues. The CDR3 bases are TGTGCCAGCAGCTTAACAGGGGGCTGGAACACTGAAGCTTCCTTT. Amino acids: CASSLTGGWNTEASF.

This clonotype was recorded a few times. The CDR3 coding sequence is TGTGCCAGCAGCTTCCGAGACACTGAAGCTTTCTTT. Translating gives CASSFRDTEAFF. This rearrangement joins TRBV3-1 to TRBJ1-1; D not certain. From germline, CDR1 is LGHDT and CDR2 YNNKEL (reference sequence). V lost 5 bases to trimming and J lost 3 bases, with 7 bases between them. The CDR3 has 12 amino acids.

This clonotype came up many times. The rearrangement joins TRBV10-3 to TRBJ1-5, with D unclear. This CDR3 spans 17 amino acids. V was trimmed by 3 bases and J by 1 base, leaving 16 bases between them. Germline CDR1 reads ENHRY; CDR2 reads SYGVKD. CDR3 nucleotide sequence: TGTGCCATCAGTGAACGGGCCGGTTTGGGAAGCAATCAGCCCCAGCATTTT. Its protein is CAISERAGLGSNQPQHF.

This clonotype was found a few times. CDR3 coding DNA: TGTGCCAGCAGCCTTGACCGTCATGGAGTAGGGGGCTACACCTTC. Its protein is CASSLDRHGVGGYTF. The J gene is TRBJ1-2, the V gene TRBV5-8; D is ambiguous. V was clipped by 4 bases and J by 8 bases, with 21 bases between them. CDR1 is SGHTS, CDR2 YDEGEE, per germline. CDR3 size: 15 residues.

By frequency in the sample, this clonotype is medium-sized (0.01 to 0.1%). The CDR3 nucleotides are TGCAGTGCCCGGCGGAGCACAGATACGCAGTATTTT. Protein: CSARRSTDTQYF. V is TRBV20-1 and J is TRBJ2-3; D unclear. The CDR3 runs to 12 residues. Germline V gene sequence: CDR1 DFQATT, CDR2 SNEGSKA (reference sequence). V shed 6 bases and J shed 0 bases, with 7 bases lying between them.

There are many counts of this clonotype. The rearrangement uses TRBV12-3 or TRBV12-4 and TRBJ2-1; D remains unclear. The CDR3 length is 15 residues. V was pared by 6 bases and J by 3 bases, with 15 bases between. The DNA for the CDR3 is TGTGCCAGCAGCCCCGTTTTCTCGGACTACAATGAGCAGTTCTTC. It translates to CASSPVFSDYNEQFF.

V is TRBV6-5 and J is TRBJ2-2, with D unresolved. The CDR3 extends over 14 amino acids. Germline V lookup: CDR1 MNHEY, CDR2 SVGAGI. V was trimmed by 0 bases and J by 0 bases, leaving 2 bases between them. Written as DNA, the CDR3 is TGTGCCAGCAGTTACTCACCGAACACCGGGGAGCTGTTTTTT. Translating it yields CASSYSPNTGELFF.

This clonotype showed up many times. CDR3 protein: CASSFPTRTLHSYNEQFF. For the CDR3, the DNA is TGTGCCAGCAGTTTCCCCACCCGGACTCTCCACTCCTACAATGAGCAGTTCTTC. The rearrangement joins TRBV12-3 or TRBV12-4 to TRBJ2-1; D is possibly TRBD2 (5 bases). V gave up 3 bases and J gave up 0 bases, with 18 bases separating them. The length of the CDR3 is 18 residues.

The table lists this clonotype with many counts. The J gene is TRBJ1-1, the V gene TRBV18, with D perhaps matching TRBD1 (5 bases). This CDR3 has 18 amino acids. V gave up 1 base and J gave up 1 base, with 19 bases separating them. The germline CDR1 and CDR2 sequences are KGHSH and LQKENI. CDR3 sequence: CASSPLFSGGVGNTEAFF. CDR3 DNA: TGTGCCAGCTCACCACTCTTTAGCGGGGGAGTGGGGAACACTGAAGCTTTCTTT.

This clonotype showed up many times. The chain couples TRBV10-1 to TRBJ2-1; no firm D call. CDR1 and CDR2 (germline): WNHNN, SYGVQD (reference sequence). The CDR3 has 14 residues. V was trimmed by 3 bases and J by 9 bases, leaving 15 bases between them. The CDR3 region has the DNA TGCGCCAGCAGTGAAATAATAGCCGCCGGTGAGCAGTTCTTC. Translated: CASSEIIAAGEQFF.

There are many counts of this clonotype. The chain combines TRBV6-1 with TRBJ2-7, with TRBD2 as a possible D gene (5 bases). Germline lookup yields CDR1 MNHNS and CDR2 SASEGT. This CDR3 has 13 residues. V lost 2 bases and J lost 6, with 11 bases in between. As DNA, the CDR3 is TGTGCCAGCAGTGAAACCCCGGGGTTCGAGCAGTACTTC. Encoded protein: CASSETPGFEQYF.

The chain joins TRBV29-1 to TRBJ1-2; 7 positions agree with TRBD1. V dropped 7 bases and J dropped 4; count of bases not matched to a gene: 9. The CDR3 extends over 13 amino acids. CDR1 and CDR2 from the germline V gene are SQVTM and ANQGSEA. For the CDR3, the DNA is TGCAGCGCCTCCACAGGGGAGGGCTATGGCTACACCTTC. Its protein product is CSASTGEGYGYTF.

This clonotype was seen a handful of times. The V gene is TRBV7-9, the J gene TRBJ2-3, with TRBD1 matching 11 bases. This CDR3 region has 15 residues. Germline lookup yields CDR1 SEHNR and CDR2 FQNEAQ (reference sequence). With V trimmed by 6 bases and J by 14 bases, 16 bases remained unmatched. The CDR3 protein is CASSRPGQGEVVLYF. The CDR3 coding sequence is TGTGCCAGCAGTCGACCGGGACAGGGGGAAGTTGTTTTGTATTTT.

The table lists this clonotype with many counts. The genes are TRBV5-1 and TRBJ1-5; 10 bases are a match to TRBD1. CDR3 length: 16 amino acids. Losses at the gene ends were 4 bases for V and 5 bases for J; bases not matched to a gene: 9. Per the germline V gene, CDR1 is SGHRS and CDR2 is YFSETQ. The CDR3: CASSIRGQGTDQPQHF. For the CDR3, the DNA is TGCGCCAGCAGCATACGGGGACAGGGGACTGATCAGCCCCAGCATTTT.

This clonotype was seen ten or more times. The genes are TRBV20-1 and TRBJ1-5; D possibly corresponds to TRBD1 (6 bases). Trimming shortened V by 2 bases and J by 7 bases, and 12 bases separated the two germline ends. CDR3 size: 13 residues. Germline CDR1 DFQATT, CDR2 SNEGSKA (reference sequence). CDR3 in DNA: TGCAGTGCTAGAAAACAGGGCGGCCAGCCCCAGCATTTT. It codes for CSARKQGGQPQHF.

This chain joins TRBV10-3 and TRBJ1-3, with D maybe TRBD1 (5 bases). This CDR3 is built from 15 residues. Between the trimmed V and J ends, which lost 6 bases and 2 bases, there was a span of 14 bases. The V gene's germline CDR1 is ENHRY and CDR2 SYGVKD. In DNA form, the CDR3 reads TGTGCCATCAGGAAGGACAAGGTCCCTGGAAACACCATATATTTT. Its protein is CAIRKDKVPGNTIYF.

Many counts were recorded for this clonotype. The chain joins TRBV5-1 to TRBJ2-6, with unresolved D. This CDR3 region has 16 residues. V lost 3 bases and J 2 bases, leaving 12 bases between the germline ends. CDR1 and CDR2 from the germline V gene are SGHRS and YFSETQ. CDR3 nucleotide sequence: TGCGCCAGCAGCTGGCCGAGGTCTCCTGGGGCCAACGTCCTGACTTTC. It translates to CASSWPRSPGANVLTF.

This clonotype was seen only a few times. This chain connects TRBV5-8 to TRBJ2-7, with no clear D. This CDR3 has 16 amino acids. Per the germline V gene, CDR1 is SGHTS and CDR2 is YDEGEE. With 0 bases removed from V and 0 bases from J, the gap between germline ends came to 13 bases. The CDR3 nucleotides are TGTGCCAGCAGCTTGGCAACGGTGCCGAGCTCCTACGAGCAGTACTTC. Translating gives CASSLATVPSSYEQYF.

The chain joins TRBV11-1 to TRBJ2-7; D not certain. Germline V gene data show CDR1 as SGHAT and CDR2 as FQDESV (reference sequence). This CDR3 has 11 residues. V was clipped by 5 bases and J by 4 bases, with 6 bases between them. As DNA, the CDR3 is TGTGCCAGCAGCGACCTTTACGAGCAGTACTTC. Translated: CASSDLYEQYF.

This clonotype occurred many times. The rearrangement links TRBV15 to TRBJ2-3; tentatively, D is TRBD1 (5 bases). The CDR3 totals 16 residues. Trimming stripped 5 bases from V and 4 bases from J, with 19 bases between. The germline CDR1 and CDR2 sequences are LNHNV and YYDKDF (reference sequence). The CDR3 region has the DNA TGTGCCACCAGCCTAGGCCCCGATGGGGCCGCAGATACGCAGTATTTT. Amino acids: CATSLGPDGAADTQYF.

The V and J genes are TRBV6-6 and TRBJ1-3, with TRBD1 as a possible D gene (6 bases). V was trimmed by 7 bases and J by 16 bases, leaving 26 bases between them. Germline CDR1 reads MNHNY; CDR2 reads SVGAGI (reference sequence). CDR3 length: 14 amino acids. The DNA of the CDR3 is TGTGCCAGCACCCCACAGGGCGCTGGAAATACGCTCTATTTT. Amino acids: CASTPQGAGNTLYF.